This TCR beta chain was captured in a study of T cells after yellow fever vaccination. For the study at large: In the case of low-cell-number fractions, SMART-Seq v4 Ultra Low Input was used for preparation. Study observations and caveats: The secondary T-cell response peaked on day 5, not day 15, but was weaker. The study re-detected most primary-vaccination clones after the booster (96% CD4, around 90% CD8).

From the 5' RACE reads, TCRdb called clonotypes with MiXCR, one entry per CDR3 protein. In the table there are 250,000 to 400,000 distinct CDR3 sequences, approximately 4% of which are singletons. Notes on this clonotype: Its antigen is undetermined.

The germline V gene encodes CDR1 KGHDR and CDR2 SFDVKD. V lost 0 bases and J 4 bases, leaving 13 bases between the germline ends. The CDR3 length is 16 residues. This specimen consisted of PBMCs, obtained 5 days after the yellow fever booster vaccination. The chain carries TRBV24-1 and TRBJ2-3, with D possibly TRBD2 on 6 matching bases. The receptor was derived from a man between 18 and 35 years old who received the YFV17D yellow fever vaccine. The CDR3 coding sequence is TGTGCCACCAGTGATTTGATGTTCGGGGGAGCAGATACGCAGTATTTT. It codes for CATSDLMFGGADTQYF.